This TCR beta chain came from a study of breast tumors, draining lymph nodes, adjacent tissues. TCRdb reprocessed the multiplex PCR reads with MiXCR, giving one entry per CDR3 protein. The table includes about 120,000 distinct CDR3 sequences, 15% to 20% detected once. Breast cancer patients provided tissue from their axillary draining lymph nodes. Germline values: CDR1 KGHDR, CDR2 SFDVKD. This CDR3 region has 14 residues. Comment on this clonotype: The germline gene is not matched at one end of the junction; a read error may be the cause.

This sequence was found in a female donor with breast cancer. Some clones in this sample may be carry-over from other donors' samples. The sample was axillary lymph node tissue. The J gene is TRBJ1-2, the V gene TRBV24-1, with TRBD1 identical over 10 bases. The CDR3 region has the DNA TGTGCCGCCAGTGACCGGACAGGGGGGTGCGGCTACACCTTC. Translating it yields CAASDRTGGCGYTF.